These 21 T cell receptor beta chains were sequenced from one sample in a study of patients and donors after allogeneic stem cell transplantation. TCRdb used MiXCR to reprocess the RT-PCR reads, holding one entry per CDR3 protein. Seen here are about a million distinct CDR3 sequences, more than 15% observed once, and the top ten hold roughly 6%. Material: blood, either unsorted or a sorted T cell fraction (not recorded which). The receptors derive from a human donor who was either an allogeneic HSCT recipient or a stem cell or donor lymphocyte infusion donor (not recorded which). It is not recorded whose cells these are; they may come from a transplant donor.

The chain is built from TRBV27 and TRBJ1-2, with 8 bases fitting TRBD1. Unmatched junction bases numbered 5, after V lost 3 bases and J lost 8 bases. The CDR3 extends over 13 amino acids. Germline loops: CDR1 MNHEY, CDR2 SMNVEV (reference sequence). The CDR3 loop reads CASSLRDRRGYTF. CDR3 bases: TGTGCCAGCAGTTTGCGGGACAGGCGAGGCTACACCTTC.

The J gene is TRBJ1-5, the V gene TRBV6-1; D possibly corresponds to TRBD1 (6 bases). The CDR3 is made up of 15 amino acids. The germline V gene encodes CDR1 MNHNS and CDR2 SASEGT. V lost 4 bases, J lost 1 base, and 11 bases lay in between. CDR3 sequence (DNA): TGTGCCAGCAGTGCAGGGGTTAAAAGCAATCAGCCCCAGCATTTT. Translated, it gives CASSAGVKSNQPQHF.

This clonotype has only a few counts. CDR3 loop: CAISGGQGAGGELFF. For the CDR3, the DNA is TGTGCCATCAGTGGCGGACAGGGGGCTGGCGGGGAGCTGTTTTTT. The chain links TRBV10-3 to TRBJ2-2; the match to TRBD1 covers 11 bases. The V and J ends lost 4 bases and 7 bases, in that order; junction bases with no gene match: 5. There are 15 residues in the CDR3. Germline assignment: CDR1 ENHRY and CDR2 SYGVKD.

This clonotype was seen more than once but under ten times. The chain employs TRBV7-9 and TRBJ1-1; 9 nucleotides align to TRBD1. J gave up 4 bases and V 5 bases, and 5 bases lay outside the gene matches. The CDR3 has 14 amino acids. The V gene's germline CDR1 is SEHNR and CDR2 FQNEAQ (reference sequence). CDR3 sequence: CASSRRDRATEAFF. DNA for the CDR3: TGTGCCAGCAGCCGCCGGGACAGGGCCACTGAAGCTTTCTTT.

The CDR3 spells CASSLLGQGIDEQYF. In DNA, the CDR3 is TGTGCCAGCAGCCTCCTGGGACAGGGGATCGACGAGCAGTACTTC. J is TRBJ2-7 and V is TRBV7-9, with 10 bases fitting TRBD1. Germline CDR1 and CDR2: SEHNR and FQNEAQ (reference sequence). The CDR3 totals 15 residues. The V segment lost 5 bases and the J segment 5 bases; nucleotides outside the gene matches: 9.

This rearrangement joins TRBV4-1 to TRBJ2-5; 8 positions agree with TRBD1. From germline, CDR1 is MGHRA and CDR2 YSYEKL. This CDR3 contains 16 residues. Unmatched junction bases numbered 14, after V lost 6 bases and J lost 5 bases. The CDR3 nucleotides read TGCGCCAGCAGAATGAGATCGACAGGGGCGGTCGAGACCCAGTACTTC. Amino acid sequence: CASRMRSTGAVETQYF.

This clonotype was counted between two and nine times. The CDR3 loop reads CASSLEYRRVPDTQYF. CDR3 nucleotides: TGTGCCAGCAGCTTGGAATACAGGAGGGTACCAGATACGCAGTATTTT. This chain links TRBV5-6 with TRBJ2-3; weak D call: TRBD2 (6 bases). Germline CDR1 and CDR2: SGHDT and YYEEEE. V lost 0 bases and J 4 bases, leaving 15 bases between the germline ends. The CDR3 extends over 16 amino acids.

V is TRBV4-1 and J is TRBJ1-5, with D unclear. The V and J ends lost 3 bases and 3 bases respectively, with 15 bases between them. This CDR3 is built from 16 residues. Germline V gives CDR1 MGHRA, CDR2 YSYEKL. The CDR3 is CASSHALLTANQPQHF. CDR3 nucleotide sequence: TGCGCCAGCAGCCACGCCCTCCTGACGGCCAATCAGCCCCAGCATTTT.

This clonotype was seen a few times. V is TRBV24-1 and J is TRBJ2-1; 9 bases agree with TRBD2. CDR1 and CDR2 (germline): KGHDR, SFDVKD. V lost 3 bases to trimming and J lost 5 bases; unmatched junction nucleotides: 4. The length of the CDR3 is 15 residues. CDR3 bases: TGTGCCACCAGTGATCCCTCTAGCGGGGACAATGAGCAGTTCTTC. It yields the protein CATSDPSSGDNEQFF.

This clonotype was seen repeatedly, ten times or more. The chain couples TRBV12-3 or TRBV12-4 to TRBJ2-7; TRBD2 matches 7 bases. The CDR3 contains 15 residues. J gave up 2 bases and V 3 bases, and 7 bases lay outside the gene matches. The DNA of the CDR3 is TGTGCCAGCAGTTTTCAAGCTAGCGGAGCCTACGAGCAGTACTTC. This translates into CASSFQASGAYEQYF.

This clonotype was recorded at least ten times. The chain carries TRBV10-3 and TRBJ2-1, with 8 bases matching TRBD2. The CDR3 covers 17 residues. Germline V lookup: CDR1 ENHRY, CDR2 SYGVKD. V shed 6 bases, J shed 0 bases, and the junction held 10 bases outside the gene matches. Here the CDR3 reads CAIRGPSAGGSYNEQFF. CDR3 DNA sequence: TGTGCCATCAGGGGCCCCTCGGCGGGGGGCTCCTACAATGAGCAGTTCTTC.

This clonotype was counted a few times. V usage is TRBV15 and J usage is TRBJ1-3; tentative D call: TRBD1 (5 bases). CDR3 length: 16 residues. V lost 0 bases, J lost 3 bases, and 12 bases lay in between. Germline V gene sequence: CDR1 LNHNV, CDR2 YYDKDF (reference sequence). The CDR3 reads CATSRDPGRGGNTIYF. In DNA form, the CDR3 reads TGTGCCACCAGCAGAGACCCCGGAAGGGGTGGAAACACCATATATTTT.

The V and J genes are TRBV20-1 and TRBJ2-4, with D unresolved. Trimming took 0 bases from V and 3 from J, leaving 12 bases between them. CDR3 size: 15 residues. The germline V gene encodes CDR1 DFQATT and CDR2 SNEGSKA (reference sequence). The CDR3 nucleotides read TGCAGTGCTAGAGATGATACCTTGGGCAAAAACATTCAGTACTTC. Translated: CSARDDTLGKNIQYF.

The V gene is TRBV5-4, the J gene TRBJ2-3; 11 bases are shared with TRBD2. The CDR3 is 16 residues long. Germline CDR1 and CDR2: SGHNT and YYREEE (reference sequence). J was trimmed by 4 bases and V by 0 bases; bases with no gene match: 4. CDR3 coding DNA: TGTGCCAGCAGCTTGGTCCTAGCGGGAGGAGCAGATACGCAGTATTTT. Protein sequence: CASSLVLAGGADTQYF.

This clonotype has only a few counts. The chain links TRBV19 to TRBJ1-2, with a possible D match to TRBD1 (6 bases). The CDR3 is 13 residues long. The germline V and J ends were trimmed by 9 bases and 0 bases, with 11 bases remaining between them. Germline V gene sequence: CDR1 LNHDA, CDR2 SQIVND (reference sequence). DNA for the CDR3: TGTGCCAGGAAACAGGGAGCTAACTATGGCTACACCTTC. Protein sequence: CARKQGANYGYTF.

This chain links TRBV30 with TRBJ2-3, with D maybe TRBD2 (6 bases). Germline-derived CDR1 and CDR2 are GTSNPN and SVGIG (reference sequence). The V and J ends lost 1 base and 0 bases respectively, with 11 bases between them. The CDR3 contains 15 residues. CDR3 DNA sequence: TGTGCCTGGAGTGAGGGACTTACTAGCACAGATACGCAGTATTTT. This sequence encodes CAWSEGLTSTDTQYF. Together with reference TRBV30 and TRBJ2-3, the CDR3 gives the full variable domain: SQTIHQWPATLVQPVGSPLSLECTVEGTSNPNLYWYRQAAGRGLQLLFYSVGIGQISSEVPQNLSASRPQDRQFILSSKKLLLSDSGFYLCAWSEGLTSTDTQYFGPGTRLTVL.

The V gene is TRBV29-1, the J gene TRBJ1-2; 12 nucleotides align to TRBD1. V shed 6 bases and J 13 bases; nucleotides not matched to a gene: 12. Germline V gives CDR1 SQVTM, CDR2 ANQGSEA. The CDR3 totals 13 residues. DNA for the CDR3: TGCAGCGTCCGGGACAGGGGGCGGTTGGACTGCACCTTC. Translating it yields CSVRDRGRLDCTF.

The V call is TRBV20-1, the J call TRBJ2-5; 7 bases match TRBD1. Germline CDR1 and CDR2: DFQATT and SNEGSKA (reference sequence). V lost 3 bases and J lost 6; bases outside the gene matches: 7. The CDR3 sequence is 13 residues long. The CDR3 loop is CSARTGMKKTQYF. As DNA, the CDR3 is TGCAGTGCTAGGACAGGGATGAAAAAGACCCAGTACTTC.

This clonotype was seen only a few times. This rearrangement joins TRBV29-1 to TRBJ1-1, with D possibly TRBD1 on 6 matching bases. The CDR3 has 15 amino acids. The ends were cut back, 6 bases at V and 1 base at J, with 18 bases in the middle. CDR1 and CDR2 from the germline V gene are SQVTM and ANQGSEA. Here the CDR3 DNA reads TGCAGCGTCTCAGGGGCCCGGACAGAGAACACTGAAGCTTTCTTT. Translated, it gives CSVSGARTENTEAFF. The full variable domain, completed using reference TRBV29-1 and TRBJ1-1, is SAVISQKPSRDICQRGTSLTIQCQVDSQVTMMFWYRQQPGQSLTLIATANQGSEATYESGFVIDKFPISRPNLTFSTLTVSNMSPEDSSIYLCSVSGARTENTEAFFGQGTRLTVV.

This clonotype was seen a few times. The J gene is TRBJ1-1, the V gene TRBV5-1; 12 bases agree with TRBD1. Germline values: CDR1 SGHRS, CDR2 YFSETQ. The CDR3 sequence is 15 residues long. After removal of 6 bases from V and 7 bases from J, the junction contained 10 bases not matched to a gene. In DNA, the CDR3 is TGCGCCAGCACCCCGGGACAGGGGGCGAGGGTTGAAGCTTTCTTT. Translating gives CASTPGQGARVEAFF.

The chain couples TRBV20-1 to TRBJ1-6; no reliable D call. The CDR3 sequence is 13 residues long. Trimming cost V 0 bases and J 8 bases, with 8 bases left between them. Germline V gives CDR1 DFQATT, CDR2 SNEGSKA (reference sequence). CDR3 protein: CSARERGDSPLHF. CDR3 coding DNA: TGCAGTGCTAGAGAGAGAGGAGATTCACCCCTCCACTTT.